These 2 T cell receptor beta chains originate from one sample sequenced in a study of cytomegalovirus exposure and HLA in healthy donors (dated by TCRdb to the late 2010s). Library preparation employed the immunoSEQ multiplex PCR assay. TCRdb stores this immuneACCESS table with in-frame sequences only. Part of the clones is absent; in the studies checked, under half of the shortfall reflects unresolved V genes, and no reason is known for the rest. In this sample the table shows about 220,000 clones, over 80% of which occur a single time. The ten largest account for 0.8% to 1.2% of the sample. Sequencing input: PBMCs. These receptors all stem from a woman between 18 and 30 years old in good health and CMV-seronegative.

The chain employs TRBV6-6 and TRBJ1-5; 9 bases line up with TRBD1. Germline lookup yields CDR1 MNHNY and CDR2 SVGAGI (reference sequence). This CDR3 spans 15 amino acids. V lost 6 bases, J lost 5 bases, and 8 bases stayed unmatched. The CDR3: CASSPWDRADQPQHF. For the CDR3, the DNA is TGTGCCAGCAGCCCCTGGGACAGGGCAGATCAGCCCCAGCATTTT.

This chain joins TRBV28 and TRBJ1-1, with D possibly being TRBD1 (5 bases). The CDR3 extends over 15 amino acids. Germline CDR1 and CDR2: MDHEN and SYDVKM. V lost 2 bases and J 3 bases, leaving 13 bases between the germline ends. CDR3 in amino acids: CASSLAGYGDTEAFF. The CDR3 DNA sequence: TGTGCCAGCAGTTTAGCAGGGTATGGGGACACTGAAGCTTTCTTT.